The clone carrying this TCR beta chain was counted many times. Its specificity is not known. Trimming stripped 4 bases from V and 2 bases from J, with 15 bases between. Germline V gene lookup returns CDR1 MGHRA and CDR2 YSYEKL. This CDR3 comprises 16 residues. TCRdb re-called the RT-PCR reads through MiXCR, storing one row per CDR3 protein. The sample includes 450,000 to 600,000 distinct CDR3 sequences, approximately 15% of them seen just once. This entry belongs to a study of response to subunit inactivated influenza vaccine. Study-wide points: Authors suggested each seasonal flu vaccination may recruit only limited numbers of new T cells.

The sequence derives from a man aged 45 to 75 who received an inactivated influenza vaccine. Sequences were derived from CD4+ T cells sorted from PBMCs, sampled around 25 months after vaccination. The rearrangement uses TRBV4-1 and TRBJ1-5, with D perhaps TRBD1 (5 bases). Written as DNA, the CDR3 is TGCGCCAGCAGCCCTCAGGGTTATTTAGGCAATCAGCCCCAGCATTTT. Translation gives CASSPQGYLGNQPQHF.